Listed here are 29 T cell receptor beta chains from one sample, sequenced in a study of regulatory T cells in long-lasting Graves disease. Arm-PCR of CDR3 regions with iRepertoire HTBI primers generated TCR beta libraries. TCRdb fed the multiplex PCR reads into MiXCR, producing one record per CDR3 protein. The table lists about 660,000 distinct CDR3 sequences, about 32% of them singletons, with roughly 46% in the top ten. This sample's time point: persistent/refractory GD, antithyroid drugs over 5 years with positive TRAb. TCR sequences were obtained from RNA taken from PBMCs. The source was peripheral blood mononuclear cells (PBMCs), collected when the disease was refractory, from a patient treated with antithyroid drugs. These receptors originate from a female donor with Graves disease.

J is TRBJ1-2 and V is TRBV30; 10 bases match TRBD1. Germline V CDR1 and CDR2: GTSNPN, SVGIG (reference sequence). Trimming at V came to 2 bases and at J to 8 bases, leaving 8 bases not matched to a gene. The CDR3 extends over 14 amino acids. CDR3 DNA: TGTGCCTGGAGTCCAACCGGGACAGGGGACGGCTACACCTTC. Its protein is CAWSPTGTGDGYTF.

The J gene is TRBJ2-3, the V gene TRBV6-1; D unresolved. The CDR3 has 14 residues. Germline V gene lookup returns CDR1 MNHNS and CDR2 SASEGT. Trimming shortened V by 2 bases and J by 3 bases, and 9 bases separated the two germline ends. CDR3: CASSEWLVTDTQYF. The CDR3 nucleotides are TGTGCCAGCAGTGAATGGTTGGTTACAGATACGCAGTATTTT.

V and J are TRBV7-9 and TRBJ1-5, with 7 positions matching TRBD1. The CDR3 length is 15 residues. J was trimmed by 7 bases and V by 5 bases; bases with no gene match: 11. Germline-derived CDR1 and CDR2 are SEHNR and FQNEAQ (reference sequence). The CDR3 DNA reads as TGTGCCAGCAGCGGCTGGGACAGCACCGAGCAGCCCCAGCATTTT. This codes for CASSGWDSTEQPQHF.

The rearrangement links TRBV25-1 to TRBJ1-4; D remains ambiguous. The CDR3 contains 16 residues. Deletions cut 1 base from V and 3 bases from J, with 12 bases between. The germline V gene encodes CDR1 MGHDK and CDR2 SYGVNS. The DNA of the CDR3 is TGTGCCAGCAGTGAATTAGGGCGCCGAGCTAATGAAAAACTGTTTTTT. Its protein is CASSELGRRANEKLFF.

This clonotype was seen once. The V gene is TRBV29-1, the J gene TRBJ2-7; 10 bases align to TRBD2. Losses at the gene ends were 4 bases for V and 2 bases for J; bases not matched to a gene: 2. The CDR3 is made up of 13 amino acids. Germline V CDR1 and CDR2: SQVTM, ANQGSEA. CDR3 in DNA: TGCAGCGTTGTCCTAGCGGGGGCCTACGAGCAGTACTTC. Protein sequence: CSVVLAGAYEQYF.

The gene calls are TRBV2 and TRBJ1-5; 7 bases are shared with TRBD1. The J segment lost 8 bases and the V segment lost 6 bases, leaving 10 bases of the junction unmatched. This CDR3 has 14 amino acids. CDR1 is SNHLY and CDR2 is FYNNEI in the germline V gene. The DNA of the CDR3 is TGTGCCAGCAGCCGGGACAGACCCCAAGAGCCCCAGCATTTT. Protein: CASSRDRPQEPQHF. Combining the CDR3 with reference TRBV2 and TRBJ1-5 gives the whole variable domain EPEVTQTPSHQVTQMGQEVILRCVPISNHLYFYWYRQILGQKVEFLVSFYNNEISEKSEIFDDQFSVERPDGSNFTLKIRSTKLEDSAMYFCASSRDRPQEPQHFGDGTRLSIL.

At least ten counts were recorded for this clonotype. The chain is built from TRBV28 and TRBJ2-7; TRBD1 agrees at 9 bases. The trim removed 5 bases at V and 4 bases at J, leaving 12 bases unmatched. The CDR3 contains 16 residues. Germline CDR1 and CDR2: MDHEN and SYDVKM. The CDR3 reads CASSTIRGQGGYEQYF. The CDR3 nucleotides read TGTGCCAGCAGTACTATCAGGGGACAGGGTGGTTACGAGCAGTACTTC.

The chain couples TRBV11-2 to TRBJ2-1; possibly TRBD2 for D (6 bases). The V end was cut by 2 bases, the J end by 2 bases, with 16 bases between. CDR3 length: 17 amino acids. Germline-derived CDR1 and CDR2 are SGHAT and FQNNGV. Here the CDR3 reads CASSLRLVGSAYNEQFF. CDR3 in DNA: TGTGCCAGCAGCTTAAGACTAGTGGGGAGCGCCTACAATGAGCAGTTCTTC.

Points on this clonotype: An end of the junction differs from the germline gene, which may be a read error. The chain joins TRBV5-1 to TRBJ2-1; perhaps D is TRBD1 or TRBD2 (5 bases each). The CDR3 runs 13 residues. The V gene's germline CDR1 is SGHRS and CDR2 YFSETQ. The CDR3 sequence: CASRGVGVDEPFF. CDR3 DNA sequence: TGCGCCAGCAGGGGAGTGGGGGTCGATGAGCCGTTCTTC.

This clonotype occurred a few times. The chain carries TRBV20-1 and TRBJ1-6; TRBD1 is a possible D gene (5 bases). Trimming stripped 3 bases from V and 9 bases from J, with 12 bases between. The CDR3 is 13 amino acids. Germline-derived CDR1 and CDR2 are DFQATT and SNEGSKA (reference sequence). This chain's CDR3 is CSARGVRGSPLHF. DNA for the CDR3: TGCAGTGCTAGGGGGGTGCGGGGTTCACCCCTCCACTTT.

The V gene is TRBV19, the J gene TRBJ2-7; D assignment may be TRBD1 or TRBD2 (5 bases each). Germline CDR1 reads LNHDA; CDR2 reads SQIVND (reference sequence). V lost 10 bases and J lost 2, with 15 bases in between. CDR3 size: 13 residues. CDR3 sequence (DNA): TGTGCCACCTCTTGGGGGAATCCCTACGAGCAGTACTTC. Protein product: CATSWGNPYEQYF.

The chain combines TRBV12-3 or TRBV12-4 with TRBJ2-4; the match to TRBD2 covers 8 bases. The CDR3 length is 15 residues. Trimming took 4 bases from V and 6 from J; bases not matched to a gene: 8. The CDR3 is CASSSSGGVGNIQYF. CDR3 bases: TGTGCCAGCAGTTCCTCGGGGGGGGTTGGAAACATTCAGTACTTC.

The sample holds a few counts of this clonotype. The V gene is TRBV6-1, the J gene TRBJ2-7, with 7 positions matching TRBD1. Germline values: CDR1 MNHNS, CDR2 SASEGT. V trimming: 6 bases; J trimming: 2 bases; junction bases outside the gene matches: 4. The CDR3 is 13 amino acids. CDR3 nucleotides: TGTGCCAGCAGACCGACAGGGACCTACGAGCAGTACTTC. As protein: CASRPTGTYEQYF.

This clonotype was observed a few times. V gene TRBV7-9 combines with J gene TRBJ1-2, with 9 bases matching TRBD1. The V gene end was trimmed by 4 bases and the J gene end by 3 bases; junction bases not matched to a gene: 9. This CDR3 comprises 16 residues. CDR1 and CDR2 from the germline V gene are SEHNR and FQNEAQ (reference sequence). Here the CDR3 DNA reads TGTGCCAGCAGCTCGACGACAGGGGGAAAGGACTATGGCTACACCTTC. It encodes CASSSTTGGKDYGYTF. Complete variable domain (other parts from reference TRBV7-9 and TRBJ1-2): DTGVSQNPRHKITKRGQNVTFRCDPISEHNRLYWYRQTLGQGPEFLTYFQNEAQLEKSRLLSDRFSAERPKGSFSTLEIQRTEQGDSAMYLCASSSTTGGKDYGYTFGSGTRLTVV.

The chain employs TRBV6-1 and TRBJ2-7; D is perhaps TRBD1 or TRBD2 (6 bases each). The CDR3 has 13 amino acids. Trimming stripped 2 bases from V and 9 bases from J, with 14 bases between. Germline V gives CDR1 MNHNS, CDR2 SASEGT. CDR3 coding DNA: TGTGCCAGCAGTGAAAGCCCGGGGGCCCTGCAGTACTTC. The encoded protein is CASSESPGALQYF.

This rearrangement joins TRBV29-1 to TRBJ2-7; TRBD1 matches at 8 bases. Germline values: CDR1 SQVTM, CDR2 ANQGSEA. CDR3 size: 13 residues. Trimming removed 6 bases from V and 5 bases from J; junction bases left unmatched: 9. This CDR3 is CSVRSGQGDEQYF. Here the CDR3 DNA reads TGCAGCGTGAGGTCTGGACAGGGTGACGAGCAGTACTTC.

The rearrangement links TRBV2 to TRBJ2-2; TRBD2 aligns across 9 bases. Germline CDR1 and CDR2: SNHLY and FYNNEI. V gave up 4 bases and J gave up 1 base; unmatched junction bases: 4. The CDR3 runs 16 residues. The DNA of the CDR3 is TGTGCCAGCAGTGGAGAAGCGGGAGGGAACACCGGGGAGCTGTTTTTT. Translation: CASSGEAGGNTGELFF. Supplemented by reference TRBV2 and TRBJ2-2, the full variable domain reads EPEVTQTPSHQVTQMGQEVILRCVPISNHLYFYWYRQILGQKVEFLVSFYNNEISEKSEIFDDQFSVERPDGSNFTLKIRSTKLEDSAMYFCASSGEAGGNTGELFFGEGSRLTVL.

The rearrangement joins TRBV30 to TRBJ1-5; D not certain. Trimming left V 0 bases short and J 0 bases short, with 9 bases between. Germline V gene data show CDR1 as GTSNPN and CDR2 as SVGIG (reference sequence). This CDR3 has 15 residues. CDR3 coding DNA: TGTGCCTGGAGTGTAGGCCTGCCTAGCAATCAGCCCCAGCATTTT. Its protein is CAWSVGLPSNQPQHF.

This chain links TRBV12-3 or TRBV12-4 with TRBJ1-3; no reliable D call. Trimming took 0 bases from V and 0 from J, leaving 15 bases between them. The CDR3 totals 18 residues. This chain's CDR3 is CASSLAAPVMGSGNTIYF. The CDR3 bases are TGTGCCAGCAGTTTAGCAGCCCCCGTTATGGGCTCTGGAAACACCATATATTTT.

This clonotype was counted at least ten times. V and J are TRBV2 and TRBJ2-5, with a possible D match to TRBD1 (6 bases). The germline gives CDR1 SNHLY, CDR2 FYNNEI. Trimming removed 6 bases from V and 5 bases from J, with 16 bases in between. The CDR3 spans 14 residues. The CDR3 DNA reads as TGTGCCAGCAGGATGGACAGTCACGGGGAGACCCAGTACTTC. Translation: CASRMDSHGETQYF.

The chain uses TRBV20-1 and TRBJ2-5; weak D call: TRBD2 (7 bases). The CDR3 has 17 amino acids. Germline-derived CDR1 and CDR2 are DFQATT and SNEGSKA (reference sequence). V was clipped by 3 bases and J by 0 bases, with 20 bases between them. Here the CDR3 DNA reads TGCAGTGCTAGCCCCCATACAGGGAGGGGGAACCAAGAGACCCAGTACTTC. Amino acid sequence: CSASPHTGRGNQETQYF.

This clonotype appeared many times. This sequence joins TRBV12-3 or TRBV12-4 and TRBJ1-4; D is possibly TRBD1 (5 bases). The CDR3 contains 15 residues. Deletions cut 2 bases from V and 0 bases from J, with 7 bases between. Here the CDR3 reads CASSLWGSTNEKLFF. CDR3 DNA: TGTGCCAGCAGTTTATGGGGGTCAACTAATGAAAAACTGTTTTTT.

This chain links TRBV4-1 with TRBJ2-7; 8 bases fit TRBD1. The germline gives CDR1 MGHRA, CDR2 YSYEKL. This CDR3 is 17 amino acids long. Trimming took 0 bases from V and 4 from J; bases not matched to a gene: 11. The CDR3 spells CASSQDPTGARIYEQYF. In nucleotides, the CDR3 is TGCGCCAGCAGCCAAGATCCGACAGGGGCGAGAATATACGAGCAGTACTTC.

This clonotype was counted only a few times. The gene calls are TRBV7-2 and TRBJ2-7; TRBD1 aligns across 8 bases. Germline values: CDR1 SGHTA, CDR2 FQGNSA. The CDR3 is 14 residues long. V shed 6 bases, J shed 3 bases, and the junction held 7 bases outside the gene matches. The CDR3 nucleotides are TGTGCCAGCAGGCTACAACAGGGGGACTACGAGCAGTACTTC. Its translation is CASRLQQGDYEQYF.

The table lists this clonotype with a few counts. This chain joins TRBV6-1 and TRBJ1-3; D gene unclear. The CDR3 sequence is 20 residues long. The V end lost 6 bases, the J end lost 1 base, and 28 bases lay between the germline ends. Germline V gives CDR1 MNHNS, CDR2 SASEGT. The CDR3 DNA is TGTGCCAGCAGCGAGCATTCACCCCGGTTACAGAGTGGGTCTGGAAACACCATATATTTT. Its translation: CASSEHSPRLQSGSGNTIYF.

This clonotype was counted a few times. This sequence joins TRBV5-1 and TRBJ2-7; the match to TRBD1 covers 10 bases. Germline V lookup: CDR1 SGHRS, CDR2 YFSETQ. The length of the CDR3 is 15 residues. Trimming at V came to 4 bases and at J to 3 bases, leaving 7 bases not matched to a gene. This chain's CDR3 is CASSTGTGEVYEQYF. The CDR3, as DNA: TGCGCCAGCAGCACCGGGACAGGGGAAGTCTACGAGCAGTACTTC. The full variable domain, with the rest looked up from reference TRBV5-1 and TRBJ2-7, is KAGVTQTPRYLIKTRGQQVTLSCSPISGHRSVSWYQQTPGQGLQFLFEYFSETQRNKGNFPGRFSGRQFSNSRSEMNVSTLELGDSALYLCASSTGTGEVYEQYFGPGTRLTVT.

In this sample, this clonotype turned up a few times. The genes are TRBV7-9 and TRBJ2-7, with D maybe TRBD2 (6 bases). Germline values: CDR1 SEHNR, CDR2 FQNEAQ (reference sequence). The CDR3 has 16 amino acids. Between the trimmed V and J ends, which lost 4 bases and 1 base, there was a span of 17 bases. This CDR3 reads CASSYPGEGRSYEQYF. The CDR3 region has the DNA TGTGCCAGCAGCTACCCCGGCGAAGGGAGGTCCTACGAGCAGTACTTC.

A few counts support this clonotype. This chain joins TRBV29-1 and TRBJ1-1; D unclear. The germline gives CDR1 SQVTM, CDR2 ANQGSEA. The CDR3 has 13 residues. The V end lost 6 bases, the J end lost 3 bases, and 14 bases lay between the germline ends. The CDR3 DNA is TGCAGCGTCGTGAAAGGGTCCGACACTGAAGCTTTCTTT. Protein: CSVVKGSDTEAFF. Based on the CDR3 plus reference TRBV29-1 and TRBJ1-1, the full variable domain is SAVISQKPSRDICQRGTSLTIQCQVDSQVTMMFWYRQQPGQSLTLIATANQGSEATYESGFVIDKFPISRPNLTFSTLTVSNMSPEDSSIYLCSVVKGSDTEAFFGQGTRLTVV.

This clonotype turned up a few times. The chain has TRBV15 and TRBJ1-2, with D perhaps matching TRBD1 (5 bases). Germline V gives CDR1 LNHNV, CDR2 YYDKDF (reference sequence). Trimming removed 1 base at V and 2 bases at J, with 11 bases between. CDR3 size: 15 residues. The CDR3 DNA is TGTGCCACCAGCAGAGCGCCCACAGGCAACTATGGCTACACCTTC. Translating it yields CATSRAPTGNYGYTF.